This entry features one T cell receptor beta chain sequence. The record originates from a study of control samples from healthy donors and cancer patients. Trimming stripped 3 bases from V and 5 bases from J, with 13 bases between. Germline V gene lookup returns CDR1 DFQATT and CDR2 SNEGSKA (reference sequence). The CDR3 loop spans 14 amino acids. The method was immunoSEQ multiplex PCR; TCRdb's version includes in-frame clones alone and lacks a portion of them. The repertoire consists of 100,000 to 150,000 clones, with 92% occurring once and the leading ten covering 5.5% to 7%. The sequence was collected from a man aged 18 to 30 in good health. The chain has TRBV20-1 and TRBJ1-4, with a possible D match to TRBD1 (6 bases). The sample comprised blood. CDR3: CSASRSGENEKLFF. The CDR3 nucleotides are TGCAGTGCTAGTAGGTCAGGGGAGAATGAAAAACTGTTTTTT.